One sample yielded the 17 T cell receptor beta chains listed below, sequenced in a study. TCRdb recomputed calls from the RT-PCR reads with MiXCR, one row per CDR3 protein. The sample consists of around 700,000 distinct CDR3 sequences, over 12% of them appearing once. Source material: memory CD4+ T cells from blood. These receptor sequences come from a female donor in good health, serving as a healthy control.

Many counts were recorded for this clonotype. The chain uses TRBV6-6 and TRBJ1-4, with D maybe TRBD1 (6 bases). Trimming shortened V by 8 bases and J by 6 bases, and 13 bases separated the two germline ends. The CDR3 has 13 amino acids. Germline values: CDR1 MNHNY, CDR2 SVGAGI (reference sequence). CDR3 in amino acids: CASRTGPHEKLFF. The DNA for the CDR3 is TGTGCCAGCCGAACAGGGCCTCATGAAAAACTGTTTTTT.

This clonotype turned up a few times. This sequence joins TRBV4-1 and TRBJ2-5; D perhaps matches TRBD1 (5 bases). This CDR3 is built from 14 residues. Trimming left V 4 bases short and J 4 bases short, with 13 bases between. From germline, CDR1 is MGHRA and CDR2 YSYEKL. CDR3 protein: CASSRTLGGETQYF. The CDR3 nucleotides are TGCGCCAGCAGCCGGACACTTGGTGGAGAGACCCAGTACTTC.

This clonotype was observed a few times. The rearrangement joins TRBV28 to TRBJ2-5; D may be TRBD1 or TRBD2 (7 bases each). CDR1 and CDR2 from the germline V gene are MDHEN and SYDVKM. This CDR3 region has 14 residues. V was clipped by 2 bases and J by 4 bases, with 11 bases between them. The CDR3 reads CASSLGRGLETQYF. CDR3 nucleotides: TGTGCCAGCAGTTTAGGGAGGGGGCTAGAGACCCAGTACTTC.

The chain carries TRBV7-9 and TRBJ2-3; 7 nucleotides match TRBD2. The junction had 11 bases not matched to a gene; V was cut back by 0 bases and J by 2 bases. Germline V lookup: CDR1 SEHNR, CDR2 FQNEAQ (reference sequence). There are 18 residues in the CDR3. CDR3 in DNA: TGTGCCAGCAGCTTAGCAGCCGGGACTACCCTAATCACAGATACGCAGTATTTT. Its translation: CASSLAAGTTLITDTQYF.

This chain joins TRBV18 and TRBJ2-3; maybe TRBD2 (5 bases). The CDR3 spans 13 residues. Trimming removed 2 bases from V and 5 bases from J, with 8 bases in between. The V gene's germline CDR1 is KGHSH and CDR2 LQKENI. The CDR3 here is CASSPAGEDTQYF. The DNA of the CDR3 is TGTGCCAGCTCACCAGCGGGTGAAGATACGCAGTATTTT.

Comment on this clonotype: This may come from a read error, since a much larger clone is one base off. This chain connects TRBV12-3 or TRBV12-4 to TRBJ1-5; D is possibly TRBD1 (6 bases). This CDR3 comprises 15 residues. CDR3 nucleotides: TGTGCCAGCAGTCGCGGACAGTTTAGCGATCAGCCCCAGCATTTT. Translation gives CASSRGQFSDQPQHF.

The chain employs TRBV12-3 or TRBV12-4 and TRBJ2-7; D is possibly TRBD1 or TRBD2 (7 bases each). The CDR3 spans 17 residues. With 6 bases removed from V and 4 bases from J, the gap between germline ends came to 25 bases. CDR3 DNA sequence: TGTGCCAGCAGCCGGGACAGCGGGAACTTAGCCTTGTACGAGCAGTACTTC. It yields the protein CASSRDSGNLALYEQYF.

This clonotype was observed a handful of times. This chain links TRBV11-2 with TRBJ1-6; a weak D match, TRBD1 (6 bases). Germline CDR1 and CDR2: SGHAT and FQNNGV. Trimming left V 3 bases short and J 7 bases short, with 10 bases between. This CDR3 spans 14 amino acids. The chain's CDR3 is CASSFTGRNSPLHF. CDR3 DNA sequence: TGTGCCAGCAGCTTTACAGGGCGGAATTCACCCCTCCACTTT. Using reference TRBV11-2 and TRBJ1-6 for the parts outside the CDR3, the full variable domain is EAGVAQSPRYKIIEKRQSVAFWCNPISGHATLYWYQQILGQGPKLLIQFQNNGVVDDSQLPKDRFSAERLKGVDSTLKIQPAKLEDSAVYLCASSFTGRNSPLHFGNGTRLTVT.

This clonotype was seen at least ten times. In DNA form, the CDR3 reads TGTGCCAGCAGCTTACGGATAGGGAGGAACAATGAGCAGTTCTTC. Translated: CASSLRIGRNNEQFF. The chain carries TRBV7-2 and TRBJ2-1; D may be TRBD2 (6 bases). The V and J ends lost 2 bases and 5 bases respectively, with 13 bases between them. Germline assignment: CDR1 SGHTA and CDR2 FQGNSA. This CDR3 is built from 15 residues.

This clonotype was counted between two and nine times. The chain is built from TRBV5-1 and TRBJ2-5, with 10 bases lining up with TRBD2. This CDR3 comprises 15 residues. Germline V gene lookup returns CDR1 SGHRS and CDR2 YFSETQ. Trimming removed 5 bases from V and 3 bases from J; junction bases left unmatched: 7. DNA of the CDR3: TGCGCCAGCAGTGCCTCCGGGACTAGCGAAGAGACCCAGTACTTC. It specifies CASSASGTSEETQYF.

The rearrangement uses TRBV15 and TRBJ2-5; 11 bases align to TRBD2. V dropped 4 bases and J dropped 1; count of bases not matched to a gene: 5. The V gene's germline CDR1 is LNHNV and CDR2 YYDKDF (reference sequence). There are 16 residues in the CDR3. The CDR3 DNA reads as TGTGCCACCAGCACCGGACTAGCGGGTTCCCAAGAGACCCAGTACTTC. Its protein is CATSTGLAGSQETQYF.

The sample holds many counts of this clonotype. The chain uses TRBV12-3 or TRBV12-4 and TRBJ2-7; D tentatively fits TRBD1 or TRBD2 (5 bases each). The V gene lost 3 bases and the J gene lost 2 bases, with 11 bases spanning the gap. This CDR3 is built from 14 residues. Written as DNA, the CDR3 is TGTGCCAGCAGTTTCAGTCAGGGAGCCTACGAGCAGTACTTC. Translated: CASSFSQGAYEQYF.

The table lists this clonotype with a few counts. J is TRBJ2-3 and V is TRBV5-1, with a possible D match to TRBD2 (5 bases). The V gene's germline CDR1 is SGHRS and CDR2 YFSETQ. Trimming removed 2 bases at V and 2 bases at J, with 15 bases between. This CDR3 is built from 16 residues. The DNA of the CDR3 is TGCGCCAGCAGCTTAGCGTTGGACTTCCTCACAGATACGCAGTATTTT. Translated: CASSLALDFLTDTQYF.

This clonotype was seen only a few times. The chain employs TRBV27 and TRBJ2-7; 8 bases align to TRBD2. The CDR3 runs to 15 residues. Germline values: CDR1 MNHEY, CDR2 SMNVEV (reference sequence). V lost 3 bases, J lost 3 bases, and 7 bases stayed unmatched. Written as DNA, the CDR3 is TGTGCCAGCAGTTTTAAGACTAGCGCGATCTACGAGCAGTACTTC. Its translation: CASSFKTSAIYEQYF.

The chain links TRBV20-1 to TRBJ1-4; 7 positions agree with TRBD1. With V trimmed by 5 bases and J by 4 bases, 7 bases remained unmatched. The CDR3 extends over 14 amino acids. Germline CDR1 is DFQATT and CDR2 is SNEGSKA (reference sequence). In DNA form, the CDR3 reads TGCAGTGCTTATTCAGGGGGAAGTAATGAAAAACTGTTTTTT. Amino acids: CSAYSGGSNEKLFF.

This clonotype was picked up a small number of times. The CDR3 spells CASSSPGPLYEQYF. The CDR3 nucleotides are TGTGCCAGCAGTTCCCCGGGACCGCTTTACGAGCAGTACTTC. The rearrangement uses TRBV12-3 or TRBV12-4 and TRBJ2-7, with D perhaps being TRBD1 or TRBD2 (5 bases each). Trimming stripped 4 bases from V and 4 bases from J, with 14 bases between. The CDR3 spans 14 residues.

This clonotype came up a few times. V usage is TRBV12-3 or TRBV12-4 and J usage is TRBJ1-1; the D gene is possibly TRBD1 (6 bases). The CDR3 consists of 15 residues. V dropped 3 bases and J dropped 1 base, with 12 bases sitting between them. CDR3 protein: CASSLAGGSNTEAFF. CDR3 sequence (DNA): TGTGCCAGCAGTTTGGCCGGGGGCTCGAACACTGAAGCTTTCTTT.